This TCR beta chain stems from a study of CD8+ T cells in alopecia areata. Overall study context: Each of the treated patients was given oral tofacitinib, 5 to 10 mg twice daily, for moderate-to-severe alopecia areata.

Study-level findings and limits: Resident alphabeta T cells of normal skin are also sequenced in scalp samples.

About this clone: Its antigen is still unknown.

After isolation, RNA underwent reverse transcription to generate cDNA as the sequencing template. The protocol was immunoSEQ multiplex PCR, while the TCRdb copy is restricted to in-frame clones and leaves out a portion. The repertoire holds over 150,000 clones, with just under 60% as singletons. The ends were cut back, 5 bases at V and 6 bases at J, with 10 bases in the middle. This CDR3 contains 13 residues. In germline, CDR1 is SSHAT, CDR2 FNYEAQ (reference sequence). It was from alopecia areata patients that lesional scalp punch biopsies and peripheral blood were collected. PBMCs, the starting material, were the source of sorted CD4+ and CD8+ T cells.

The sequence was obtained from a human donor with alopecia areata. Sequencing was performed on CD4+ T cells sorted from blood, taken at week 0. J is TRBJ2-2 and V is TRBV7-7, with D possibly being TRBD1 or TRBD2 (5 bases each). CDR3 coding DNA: TGTGCCAGCAGCCTCGGGACGTCCGGGGAGCTGTTTTTT. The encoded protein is CASSLGTSGELFF.